The table lists the clone carrying this T cell receptor (beta chain) with a count of one. What it binds is unknown. The data were taken from a study of T cell repertoires in cytomegalovirus infection. The overall study: Newly reported HLA-C-restricted and thoroughly characterized HLA-B-restricted CMV epitopes were employed. CMV infection and matching HLA type were both indicated by public TCR beta signatures. Study-wide results and limits: HLA-C-restricted CMV clonotypes gave the most frequent clonotype in two of eight donors. Of the TCR beta families, the public ones yielded a cumulative frequency that identified carriers of CMV plus the relevant HLA.

One entry per CDR3 protein, called by TCRdb with MiXCR from the reads. Found here are roughly 120,000 distinct CDR3 sequences, around 32% of them singletons; the top ten hold 58%. V gave up 1 base and J gave up 3 bases, with 9 bases separating them. The CDR3 contains 14 residues. Germline lookup yields CDR1 SEHNR and CDR2 FQNEAQ (reference sequence). The receptor was isolated from a human donor in good health (CMV status not recorded). Some clones in this sample may be carry-over from other donors' samples. The source was CD8+ T cells from cultured PBMCs, collected from culture after CMV antigen stimulation. The chain employs TRBV7-9 and TRBJ1-1; D might be TRBD1 (6 bases). CDR3 protein: CASSLVGADTEAFF. The CDR3 DNA follows: TGTGCCAGCAGCTTAGTGGGGGCCGACACTGAAGCTTTCTTT. Full variable domain (missing parts from reference TRBV7-9 and TRBJ1-1): DTGVSQNPRHKITKRGQNVTFRCDPISEHNRLYWYRQTLGQGPEFLTYFQNEAQLEKSRLLSDRFSAERPKGSFSTLEIQRTEQGDSAMYLCASSLVGADTEAFFGQGTRLTVV.